This section outlines one TCR beta chain sequence together with its context. Germline CDR1 is KGHSH and CDR2 is LQKENI. With 0 bases clipped from V and 4 bases from J, the junction kept 0 bases outside the gene matches. CDR3 length: 13 residues. In the authors' workflow: Using reference gene primer amplification, nucleated cell counts were estimated. TCRdb's table, derived via immunoSEQ multiplex PCR, lists solely in-frame clones and lacks some. The V and J calls and the clone size are those of that table, but D and trimming were determined from the DNA. The sample holds 300,000 to 400,000 clones, roughly 90% seen once. The cohort comprised adults aged roughly 18 to 95 years residing in 20 to 25 US areas. Participants' reported clinical history set cohort assignment. The entry originates in a study of blood T cell repertoires in COVID-19. As for the study in general: Sites across the United States, Italy and Spain contributed samples from acute and convalescent COVID-19.

Sequencing was done on a sample of PBMCs or T cells enriched from blood (not recorded which). The chain couples TRBV18 to TRBJ2-7; 7 bases are a match to TRBD1. The receptor comes from a woman between 25 and 40 years old with acute COVID-19. In DNA form, the CDR3 reads TGTGCCAGCTCACCACCGGGACAGTACGAGCAGTACTTC. This gives the protein CASSPPGQYEQYF.